Presented here are 3 T cell receptor beta chains from one specimen sequenced in a study of regulatory T cells in long-lasting Graves disease. In building TCR beta libraries, iRepertoire HTBI primers were used together with Arm-PCR of CDR3 regions. TCRdb passed the multiplex PCR reads through MiXCR, listing each CDR3 protein once. Of over 200,000 distinct CDR3 sequences in the sample, about 18% were seen once. Time point in this sample: newly diagnosed GD, antithyroid drugs for less than 3 months. Preparation of the TCR library used RNA extracted from PBMCs. Sequencing was performed on peripheral blood mononuclear cells (PBMCs), taken at new diagnosis, from a patient treated with antithyroid drugs. These receptor sequences come from a female donor with Graves disease.

This clonotype appeared many times. This chain links TRBV9 with TRBJ2-5; TRBD1 aligns across 12 bases. The junction had 8 bases not matched to a gene; V was cut back by 3 bases and J by 5 bases. This CDR3 contains 16 residues. Germline V gives CDR1 SGDLS, CDR2 YYNGEE. Written as DNA, the CDR3 is TGTGCCAGCAGCGGCCCCGGGACAGGGGGCTTGGAGACCCAGTACTTC. Translated, it gives CASSGPGTGGLETQYF.

This clonotype occurred many times. V usage is TRBV7-9 and J usage is TRBJ2-3, with D perhaps TRBD1 (5 bases). Germline lookup yields CDR1 SEHNR and CDR2 FQNEAQ (reference sequence). The CDR3 loop spans 14 amino acids. With 5 bases removed from V and 2 bases from J, the gap between germline ends came to 11 bases. Written as DNA, the CDR3 is TGTGCCAGCAGCCGTGACAGACCCACAGATACGCAGTATTTT. Translating gives CASSRDRPTDTQYF.

This clonotype has a count of ten or more. V usage is TRBV3-1 and J usage is TRBJ2-7; TRBD2 agrees at 9 bases. Germline CDR1 LGHDT, CDR2 YNNKEL (reference sequence). V gave up 3 bases and J gave up 5 bases; unmatched junction bases: 5. The CDR3 totals 14 residues. DNA of the CDR3: TGTGCCAGCAGCCAGACTAGCGGAGGGGACGAGCAGTACTTC. It encodes CASSQTSGGDEQYF.